What follows describes a single T cell receptor (beta chain). The antigen remains undetermined. Here immunoSEQ multiplex PCR was the method, and the copy in TCRdb shows in-frame clones only, minus some. The table has under 55,000 clones, roughly 82% seen once. The sample belongs to a study of OX40 agonist ivuxolimab in advanced cancers. General study findings and limits: With doses of 0.1 to 3.0 mg/kg, CD4+ and CD8+ blood T cells had undergone clonal expansion by week 6.

The V gene lost 0 bases and the J gene lost 5 bases, with 11 bases spanning the gap. This CDR3 has 15 residues. Germline V gene data show CDR1 as LNHDA and CDR2 as SQIVND (reference sequence). The receptor was derived from an adult with an advanced solid tumor such as melanoma, head and neck, liver or kidney cancer. This material consisted of CD4+ or CD8+ T cells sorted from blood, taken in a trial of the OX40 agonist ivuxolimab. This rearrangement joins TRBV19 to TRBJ1-5; D is undetermined. The CDR3 sequence: CASSIDPAPDQPQHF. CDR3 coding DNA: TGTGCCAGTAGTATAGATCCTGCGCCCGATCAGCCCCAGCATTTT.